The 20 T cell receptor beta chains given below trace back to one sample, sequenced in a study of cytomegalovirus exposure and HLA in healthy donors. In the PCR, 60 Vbeta and 13 Jbeta primers were used. Profiled with immunoSEQ multiplex PCR; TCRdb holds only in-frame clones, not every one. The sample lists approximately 170,000 clones; around four fifths were seen once. Sequencing was carried out using PBMCs. Receptors were obtained from a boy aged 2-9 years in good health and CMV-seronegative.

The rearrangement links TRBV19 to TRBJ2-5; D not resolved. The CDR3 length is 14 residues. The germline CDR1 and CDR2 sequences are LNHDA and SQIVND (reference sequence). V was trimmed by 5 bases and J by 4 bases, leaving 14 bases between them. The CDR3 loop is CASSPQAKGETQYF. CDR3 in DNA: TGTGCCAGTAGTCCCCAGGCAAAAGGAGAGACCCAGTACTTC.

This chain joins TRBV7-9 and TRBJ1-4; TRBD1 might be the D (6 bases). V shed 10 bases and J shed 12 bases, with 21 bases lying between them. CDR1 is SEHNR, CDR2 FQNEAQ, per germline (reference sequence). This CDR3 is 13 amino acids long. The CDR3 loop is CATQGSPDSELFF. As DNA, the CDR3 is TGTGCCACCCAGGGGTCCCCCGATTCAGAACTGTTTTTT.

V gene TRBV10-3 combines with J gene TRBJ2-1, with 8 bases fitting TRBD1. In germline, CDR1 is ENHRY, CDR2 SYGVKD. The J segment lost 7 bases and the V segment lost 2 bases, leaving 16 bases of the junction unmatched. This CDR3 spans 18 amino acids. The CDR3 reads CAISEPESGTRTGNEQFF. In DNA form, the CDR3 reads TGTGCCATCAGTGAGCCGGAGAGTGGGACGCGGACAGGGAATGAGCAGTTCTTC.

The chain combines TRBV18 with TRBJ2-1; TRBD2 agrees at 11 bases. Germline CDR1 reads KGHSH; CDR2 reads LQKENI. This CDR3 contains 15 residues. Trimming cost V 2 bases and J 10 bases; bases outside gene matches: 7. CDR3: CASSPSVLAGGEQFF. In DNA form, the CDR3 reads TGTGCCAGCTCACCAAGTGTCCTAGCGGGAGGAGAGCAGTTCTTC.

The chain joins TRBV6-1 to TRBJ2-7; TRBD2 might be the D (5 bases). CDR1 and CDR2 from the germline V gene are MNHNS and SASEGT. The V and J ends lost 1 base and 6 bases respectively, with 13 bases between them. CDR3 size: 14 residues. The DNA of the CDR3 is TGTGCCAGCAGTGAAGGTTTGGGAGCATCCGAGCAGTACGTC. The encoded protein is CASSEGLGASEQYV.

This chain connects TRBV4-1 to TRBJ1-2; D remains ambiguous. The length of the CDR3 is 15 residues. V was shortened by 1 base and J by 5 bases, with 14 bases between the two germline ends. CDR1 is MGHRA, CDR2 YSYEKL, per germline. The CDR3 DNA sequence: TGCGCCAGCAGCCAAGTTTTTCGGGGTTCTTATGGCTACACCTTC. It codes for CASSQVFRGSYGYTF.

This clone was seen once. The gene calls are TRBV11-3 and TRBJ2-5; possible D gene TRBD2, 6 bases. Germline CDR1 and CDR2: SGHNT and YENEEA. V was shortened by 6 bases and J by 11 bases, with 22 bases between the two germline ends. CDR3 length: 14 residues. Written as DNA, the CDR3 is TGTGCCAGCAGTTCAGGGCGGACTTCGGGGGAGCAGTACTTC. It encodes CASSSGRTSGEQYF. Full variable domain (missing parts from reference TRBV11-3 and TRBJ2-5): EAGVVQSPRYKIIEKKQPVAFWCNPISGHNTLYWYLQNLGQGPELLIRYENEEAVDDSQLPKDRFSAERLKGVDSTLKIQPAELGDSAVYLCASSSGRTSGEQYFGPGTRLLVL.

The chain uses TRBV9 and TRBJ2-5; 9 bases line up with TRBD2. This CDR3 is built from 13 residues. Looked up from germline, CDR1 is SGDLS and CDR2 is YYNGEE. V was pared by 4 bases and J by 4 bases, with 2 bases of the junction left unmatched. The CDR3 bases are TGTGCCAGCAGCCCTAGCGGGGTAGAGACCCAGTACTTC. Protein sequence: CASSPSGVETQYF.

As DNA, the CDR3 is TGTGCCAGCAGCTTCGGTGAAGAGTTGGAAGCTTTCTTT. Translated: CASSFGEELEAFF. The chain carries TRBV5-4 and TRBJ1-1; D remains unclear. V was clipped by 2 bases and J by 8 bases, with 13 bases between them. This CDR3 is 13 amino acids long. Germline-derived CDR1 and CDR2 are SGHNT and YYREEE (reference sequence).

This chain links TRBV15 with TRBJ2-5, with 10 bases identical to TRBD2. The CDR3 is 16 residues long. The junction had 12 bases not matched to a gene; V was cut back by 0 bases and J by 11 bases. Germline values: CDR1 LNHNV, CDR2 YYDKDF (reference sequence). DNA of the CDR3: TGTGCCACCAGCAGAGATCAGCCGCAAGCGGGAGGGGAGCAGTACTTC. Translation: CATSRDQPQAGGEQYF.

This chain uses TRBV19 with TRBJ1-3; D remains unclear. CDR3 length: 15 residues. The germline CDR1 and CDR2 sequences are LNHDA and SQIVND (reference sequence). Trimming pared 0 bases from V and 4 bases from J, leaving 10 bases between. CDR3 nucleotide sequence: TGTGCCAGTAGTATAGATCGGAGTATGGGAAACACCATATATTTT. Translated, it gives CASSIDRSMGNTIYF.

A single count supports this clone. This chain joins TRBV7-2 and TRBJ2-1; D perhaps matches TRBD1 (5 bases). The CDR3 spans 15 residues. The V end lost 3 bases, the J end lost 6 bases, and 15 bases lay between the germline ends. Looked up from germline, CDR1 is SGHTA and CDR2 is FQGNSA. CDR3 region: CASSLDTIERNEQFF. CDR3 nucleotide sequence: TGTGCCAGCAGCTTGGACACGATCGAGCGCAATGAGCAGTTCTTC.

This chain joins TRBV6-1 and TRBJ2-5; 8 bases are shared with TRBD1. Unmatched junction bases numbered 7, after V lost 8 bases and J lost 2 bases. The CDR3 sequence is 14 residues long. Germline loops: CDR1 MNHNS, CDR2 SASEGT. The CDR3 DNA reads TGTGCCAGCCGGGACAGGAGGCCTCAAGAGACCCAGTACTTC. Translated, it gives CASRDRRPQETQYF.

The rearrangement links TRBV28 to TRBJ2-3; D not resolved. The CDR3 runs 12 residues. Germline V gives CDR1 MDHEN, CDR2 SYDVKM. Trimming removed 7 bases at V and 0 bases at J, with 5 bases between. Here the CDR3 DNA reads TGTGCCAGCACTACGAGCACAGATACGCAGTATTTT. Amino acid sequence: CASTTSTDTQYF.

This clone showed up just once. Here the CDR3 reads CASGPAGGPYEQYF. CDR3 bases: TGTGCTAGTGGTCCTGCGGGAGGGCCCTACGAGCAGTACTTC. This sequence joins TRBV12-5 and TRBJ2-7, with 9 bases matching TRBD2. The CDR3 has 14 residues. The junction had 4 bases not matched to a gene; V was cut back by 5 bases and J by 2 bases. Germline assignment: CDR1 LGHNT and CDR2 FRNRAP.

V gene TRBV7-3 combines with J gene TRBJ2-3, with 13 bases matching TRBD2. From germline, CDR1 is SGHTA and CDR2 FQGTGA. The junction had 5 bases not matched to a gene; V was cut back by 5 bases and J by 0 bases. The CDR3 consists of 17 residues. In nucleotides, the CDR3 is TGTGCCAGCAGCCTGACTAGCGGGAGGACTAGCACAGATACGCAGTATTTT. Its protein product is CASSLTSGRTSTDTQYF.

The sample holds one count of this clone. Here the CDR3 reads CASSVGGSPLHF. The CDR3 coding sequence is TGTGCCAGCAGTGTAGGAGGATCACCCCTCCACTTT. The chain has TRBV25-1 and TRBJ1-6; D not resolved. Germline-derived CDR1 and CDR2 are MGHDK and SYGVNS. There are 12 residues in the CDR3. V dropped 4 bases and J dropped 10 bases, with 8 bases sitting between them.

The rearrangement uses TRBV6-7 and TRBJ1-3, with 8 bases aligning to TRBD1. TRBV6-7 is known as an ORF, though its function is uncertain. Unmatched junction bases numbered 7, after V lost 9 bases and J lost 0 bases. There are 15 residues in the CDR3. For the CDR3, the DNA is TGTGCCAGACAGGGGGTAGGGGCCTCTGGAAACACCATATATTTT. As protein: CARQGVGASGNTIYF.

V usage is TRBV2 and J usage is TRBJ1-5; TRBD1 might be the D (5 bases). The CDR3 has 13 amino acids. Deletions cut 8 bases from V and 0 bases from J, with 8 bases between. From germline, CDR1 is SNHLY and CDR2 FYNNEI. The CDR3 DNA follows: TGTGCCAGCCAGGGATATAGCAATCAGCCCCAGCATTTT. Translation: CASQGYSNQPQHF. Looking up the rest from reference TRBV2 and TRBJ1-5 gives the full variable domain: EPEVTQTPSHQVTQMGQEVILRCVPISNHLYFYWYRQILGQKVEFLVSFYNNEISEKSEIFDDQFSVERPDGSNFTLKIRSTKLEDSAMYFCASQGYSNQPQHFGDGTRLSIL.

The CDR3 sequence: CAWSGAGKIAKNIQYF. The CDR3 DNA is TGTGCCTGGAGTGGAGCAGGGAAAATAGCCAAAAACATTCAGTACTTC. This chain joins TRBV30 and TRBJ2-4; the D gene is possibly TRBD1 (5 bases). Germline V CDR1 and CDR2: GTSNPN, SVGIG (reference sequence). Trimming cost V 1 base and J 0 bases, with 13 bases left between them. This CDR3 has 16 amino acids.